One and the same sample provided the 5 T cell receptor beta chains below, sequenced in a study of technical replicates of blood from a handful of donors (dated by TCRdb to about 2017). Libraries came from the immunoSEQ multiplex PCR assay. TCRdb obtained this table from immuneACCESS and retained in-frame rearrangements with V and J assigned. These tables miss some clones; where compared with another copy, unresolved V genes account for less than half of the shortfall, and the remainder is unexplained. The sample includes just over 95,000 clones, with almost 96% observed a single time. The ten largest make up over 0.2% of the sample. The sample consisted of T cells isolated from PBMCs. These receptor sequences come from a human donor in good health.

The chain uses TRBV14 and TRBJ1-2; 9 bases are a match to TRBD1. Germline lookup yields CDR1 SGHDN and CDR2 FVKESK. Trimming removed 1 base from V and 4 bases from J; junction bases left unmatched: 4. The CDR3 is 15 amino acids. The CDR3 sequence is CASSQAGTGTYGYTF. CDR3 DNA sequence: TGTGCCAGCAGCCAAGCCGGGACAGGGACCTATGGCTACACCTTC. Complete variable domain (other parts from reference TRBV14 and TRBJ1-2): EAGVTQFPSHSVIEKGQTVTLRCDPISGHDNLYWYRRVMGKEIKFLLHFVKESKQDESGMPNNRFLAERTGGTYSTLKVQPAELEDSGVYFCASSQAGTGTYGYTFGSGTRLTVV.

The V gene is TRBV19, the J gene TRBJ2-2; D is uncertain. Trimming shortened V by 7 bases and J by 6 bases, and 15 bases separated the two germline ends. Germline V lookup: CDR1 LNHDA, CDR2 SQIVND (reference sequence). CDR3 length: 14 amino acids. Written as DNA, the CDR3 is TGTGCCAGTACCCACGGCCTAGAAGCCGGGGAGCTGTTTTTT. Translation: CASTHGLEAGELFF.

The chain carries TRBV13 and TRBJ2-1; 8 bases are shared with TRBD2. Trimming cost V 8 bases and J 9 bases; bases outside gene matches: 18. Germline lookup yields CDR1 PRHDT and CDR2 FYEKMQ (reference sequence). The CDR3 runs 16 residues. CDR3 region: CASRHSLMSGRGEQFF. The CDR3 DNA is TGTGCCAGCCGCCACAGCTTGATGAGCGGGAGAGGTGAGCAGTTCTTC. Full variable domain (outside the CDR3, taken from reference TRBV13 and TRBJ2-1): AAGVIQSPRHLIKEKRETATLKCYPIPRHDTVYWYQQGPGQDPQFLISFYEKMQSDKGSIPDRFSAQQFSDYHSELNMSSLELGDSALYFCASRHSLMSGRGEQFFGPGTRLTVL.

This CDR3 is CSVRQGFKAGELFF. Written as DNA, the CDR3 is TGCAGCGTTAGGCAGGGGTTTAAGGCCGGGGAGCTGTTTTTT. The J gene is TRBJ2-2, the V gene TRBV29-1; maybe TRBD1 (6 bases). Trimming cost V 5 bases and J 6 bases, with 16 bases left between them. Germline lookup yields CDR1 SQVTM and CDR2 ANQGSEA. This CDR3 spans 14 amino acids.

The rearrangement uses TRBV30 and TRBJ2-1; D might be TRBD1 (5 bases). Trimming shortened V by 0 bases and J by 2 bases, and 14 bases separated the two germline ends. This CDR3 region has 16 residues. Germline values: CDR1 GTSNPN, CDR2 SVGIG (reference sequence). The CDR3: CAWSVRSRQTYNEQFF. The CDR3 DNA is TGTGCCTGGAGTGTACGCTCGAGACAGACCTACAATGAGCAGTTCTTC.